What follows are 13 T cell receptor beta chains derived from one specimen sequenced in a study of cytomegalovirus exposure and HLA in healthy donors. 60 Vbeta and 13 Jbeta primers were used in PCR. Some clones are missing from TCRdb's copy, which holds only in-frame ones; the method was immunoSEQ multiplex PCR. The sample shows under 150,000 clones, roughly three quarters of them seen only once. Sequencing was performed on PBMCs. The source of these receptors is a woman aged 45-59 years in good health and CMV-seronegative.

V is TRBV19 and J is TRBJ1-1; tentative D call: TRBD1 (6 bases). Trimming removed 3 bases at V and 0 bases at J, with 14 bases between. The CDR3 covers 16 residues. Germline V CDR1 and CDR2: LNHDA, SQIVND (reference sequence). CDR3 nucleotides: TGTGCCAGTAGTATCTGGACAGACGTTATGAACACTGAAGCTTTCTTT. It yields the protein CASSIWTDVMNTEAFF.

V and J are TRBV19 and TRBJ2-2; 7 bases fit TRBD2. The CDR3 sequence is 16 residues long. The V gene end was trimmed by 6 bases and the J gene end by 7 bases; junction bases not matched to a gene: 14. Germline CDR1 and CDR2: LNHDA and SQIVND (reference sequence). CDR3 DNA: TGTGCCAGTAGCCCGGAACTTACTAGCGTCCTCGGGGAGCTGTTTTTT. It yields the protein CASSPELTSVLGELFF.

The chain uses TRBV28 and TRBJ1-5; D uncertain. The CDR3 contains 14 residues. Per germline, CDR1 MDHEN and CDR2 SYDVKM. The V and J ends lost 8 bases and 0 bases respectively, with 11 bases between them. CDR3 residues: CASRLRISNQPQHF. As DNA, the CDR3 is TGTGCCAGCCGATTGAGGATTAGCAATCAGCCCCAGCATTTT.

For the CDR3, the DNA is TGTGCCTGTCCCGGGACAGGGGATGGTGACTATGGCTACACCTTC. Protein product: CACPGTGDGDYGYTF. This chain uses TRBV30 with TRBJ1-2, with 10 bases that match TRBD1. The CDR3 is made up of 15 amino acids. The germline CDR1 and CDR2 sequences are GTSNPN and SVGIG (reference sequence). Unmatched junction bases numbered 10, after V lost 6 bases and J lost 3 bases.

The chain employs TRBV7-8 and TRBJ1-4, with D hard to call. Germline CDR1 and CDR2: SGHVS and FQNEAQ. CDR3 size: 14 residues. The ends were cut back, 5 bases at V and 0 bases at J, with 7 bases in the middle. The CDR3 DNA follows: TGTGCCAGCAGCCCTCAGTCAACTAATGAAAAACTGTTTTTT. Amino acids: CASSPQSTNEKLFF.

The chain joins TRBV7-2 to TRBJ2-3; 10 bases line up with TRBD2. Germline values: CDR1 SGHTA, CDR2 FQGNSA. CDR3 size: 14 residues. With V trimmed by 8 bases and J by 1 base, 3 bases remained unmatched. CDR3: CASEAGGRTDTQYF. DNA of the CDR3: TGTGCCAGCGAAGCGGGGGGGCGCACAGATACGCAGTATTTT. The variable domain in full, completed from reference TRBV7-2 and TRBJ2-3, reads GAGVSQSPSNKVTEKGKDVELRCDPISGHTALYWYRQSLGQGLEFLIYFQGNSAPDKSGLPSDRFSAERTGGSVSTLTIQRTQQEDSAVYLCASEAGGRTDTQYFGPGTRLTVL.

The chain is built from TRBV5-1 and TRBJ2-1, with 7 bases aligning to TRBD2. Germline CDR1 reads SGHRS; CDR2 reads YFSETQ. The CDR3 contains 13 residues. The V and J ends lost 3 bases and 9 bases, in that order; junction bases with no gene match: 6. CDR3 residues: CASSSGTNSEQFF. Here the CDR3 DNA reads TGCGCCAGCAGCTCCGGGACTAACAGTGAGCAGTTCTTC.

The V call is TRBV5-1, the J call TRBJ2-3; TRBD2 matches at 14 bases. With V trimmed by 4 bases and J by 5 bases, 12 bases remained unmatched. Germline CDR1 SGHRS, CDR2 YFSETQ. This CDR3 has 18 residues. This CDR3 is CASSPPGLAGVGGDTQYF. Written as DNA, the CDR3 is TGCGCCAGCAGCCCCCCGGGACTAGCGGGGGTGGGAGGAGATACGCAGTATTTT.

CDR3 DNA sequence: TGTGCCAGCAGTTACTCGAGACAGGTCCCCTATGGCTACACCTTC. This translates into CASSYSRQVPYGYTF. The V and J genes are TRBV6-5 and TRBJ1-2, with TRBD1 as a possible D gene (6 bases). Trimming left V 0 bases short and J 4 bases short, with 12 bases between. The CDR3 sequence is 15 residues long. The germline V gene encodes CDR1 MNHEY and CDR2 SVGAGI.

The chain combines TRBV5-6 with TRBJ2-1, with TRBD2 identical over 10 bases. After removal of 2 bases from V and 7 bases from J, the junction contained 6 bases not matched to a gene. Germline CDR1 and CDR2: SGHDT and YYEEEE. The CDR3 extends over 15 amino acids. CDR3 protein: CASSFSGGPRNEQFF. DNA of the CDR3: TGTGCCAGCAGCTTTAGCGGGGGGCCGCGAAATGAGCAGTTCTTC.

The gene calls are TRBV2 and TRBJ2-7; 9 bases align to TRBD1. Germline-derived CDR1 and CDR2 are SNHLY and FYNNEI. Unmatched junction bases numbered 6, after V lost 6 bases and J lost 3 bases. The CDR3 spans 14 residues. CDR3: CASRTRTGVYEQYF. In DNA form, the CDR3 reads TGTGCCAGCAGAACCAGGACAGGGGTCTACGAGCAGTACTTC.

The chain employs TRBV5-8 and TRBJ2-1; 13 nucleotides align to TRBD2. V trimming: 0 bases; J trimming: 8 bases; junction bases outside the gene matches: 8. The germline CDR1 and CDR2 sequences are SGHTS and YDEGEE. The CDR3 is 17 residues long. CDR3 in DNA: TGTGCCAGCAGCTTGGCCAGACTAGCGGGGGGTAAGGATGAGCAGTTCTTC. Its protein product is CASSLARLAGGKDEQFF.

V and J are TRBV7-2 and TRBJ2-3; 10 bases align to TRBD2. CDR1 is SGHTA and CDR2 is FQGNSA in the germline V gene. The CDR3 has 14 amino acids. V dropped 6 bases and J dropped 1; count of bases not matched to a gene: 1. The CDR3: CASSGTSGTDTQYF. As DNA, the CDR3 is TGTGCCAGCAGTGGGACTAGCGGCACAGATACGCAGTATTTT.